Listed here are 28 T cell receptor beta chains from one sample, sequenced in a study of response to subunit inactivated influenza vaccine. MiXCR was run by TCRdb on the RT-PCR reads, yielding one entry per CDR3 protein. This sample carries about 540,000 distinct CDR3 sequences, under 30% of them seen once, and the ten largest clones take approximately 3%. These data were also reused for a study on T cells expressing NK-cell markers. That work adds: With UMIs, 5'RACE template switching was used to make TCR beta cDNA.

This sample comprised CD4+ T cells sorted from PBMCs, obtained approximately 12 days after vaccination. The receptors here all came from a man aged 50 to 59 who received an inactivated influenza vaccine.

This clonotype has just a few counts. This chain joins TRBV10-3 and TRBJ2-2; TRBD2 matches at 8 bases. V lost 7 bases to trimming and J lost 6 bases; unmatched junction nucleotides: 10. Germline V gives CDR1 ENHRY, CDR2 SYGVKD. There are 15 residues in the CDR3. The CDR3 sequence is CAIKTLGLEAGELFF. CDR3 nucleotides: TGTGCCATCAAAACTCTGGGACTAGAGGCCGGGGAGCTGTTTTTT.

This clonotype occurred a few times. The chain is built from TRBV5-1 and TRBJ2-1, with D perhaps TRBD2 (5 bases). With 3 bases removed from V and 5 bases from J, the gap between germline ends came to 9 bases. In germline, CDR1 is SGHRS, CDR2 YFSETQ. This CDR3 spans 13 amino acids. In DNA, the CDR3 is TGCGCCAGCAGCTCCGGGATCAACAATGAGCAGTTCTTC. It codes for CASSSGINNEQFF. The full variable domain, rest sourced from reference TRBV5-1 and TRBJ2-1, is KAGVTQTPRYLIKTRGQQVTLSCSPISGHRSVSWYQQTPGQGLQFLFEYFSETQRNKGNFPGRFSGRQFSNSRSEMNVSTLELGDSALYLCASSSGINNEQFFGPGTRLTVL.

The chain employs TRBV9 and TRBJ2-3, with D tentatively TRBD1 or TRBD2 (5 bases each). Germline-derived CDR1 and CDR2 are SGDLS and YYNGEE. V gave up 4 bases and J gave up 3 bases, with 12 bases separating them. The length of the CDR3 is 14 residues. The CDR3 nucleotides read TGTGCCAGCAGCTCGGATTGGGGGACAGATACGCAGTATTTT. Its translation: CASSSDWGTDTQYF.

The chain joins TRBV12-3 or TRBV12-4 to TRBJ2-1; 10 bases are shared with TRBD1. V was clipped by 3 bases and J by 7 bases; unmatched bases: 6. This CDR3 has 15 residues. The CDR3 is CASSFWGQGLNEQFF. CDR3 coding DNA: TGTGCCAGCAGTTTTTGGGGACAGGGGTTGAATGAGCAGTTCTTC.

This clonotype was counted only a few times. As DNA, the CDR3 is TGTGCCAGCAGTTTTGAAGCGGATGAGCAGTTCTTC. Translated: CASSFEADEQFF. V usage is TRBV28 and J usage is TRBJ2-1; D may be TRBD2 (5 bases). The CDR3 is 12 residues long. The germline CDR1 and CDR2 sequences are MDHEN and SYDVKM. The V and J ends lost 3 bases and 8 bases respectively, with 8 bases between them.

There are a few counts of this clonotype. This chain connects TRBV20-1 to TRBJ2-7, with D hard to call. Germline CDR1 reads DFQATT; CDR2 reads SNEGSKA (reference sequence). The CDR3 totals 14 residues. V was pared by 1 base and J by 4 bases, with 14 bases between. The CDR3 nucleotides read TGCAGTGCTAGAGTAGTGGACGGACCTTACGAGCAGTACTTC. Encoded protein: CSARVVDGPYEQYF.

J is TRBJ2-2 and V is TRBV11-2, with a weak D call TRBD1 (6 bases). Trimming removed 6 bases from V and 5 bases from J, with 10 bases in between. Germline assignment: CDR1 SGHAT and CDR2 FQNNGV. The CDR3 has 13 amino acids. CDR3 amino acids: CASRPDRTGELFF. The CDR3 DNA is TGTGCCAGCAGACCAGACAGGACCGGGGAGCTGTTTTTT.

This chain uses TRBV12-3 or TRBV12-4 with TRBJ2-1; 11 bases line up with TRBD2. The V segment lost 3 bases and the J segment 5 bases; nucleotides outside the gene matches: 9. CDR3 length equals 17 residues. CDR3 nucleotide sequence: TGTGCCAGCAGTTTCCCCCTAGCGGGGGGTGTCGACAATGAGCAGTTCTTC. Protein product: CASSFPLAGGVDNEQFF.

The rearrangement joins TRBV20-1 to TRBJ1-1; tentatively, D is TRBD1 (5 bases). The CDR3 extends over 14 amino acids. V was pared by 0 bases and J by 0 bases, with 8 bases between. Germline V gene lookup returns CDR1 DFQATT and CDR2 SNEGSKA (reference sequence). As DNA, the CDR3 is TGCAGTGCTAGAGATGGGGCTGTGAACACTGAAGCTTTCTTT. Translated: CSARDGAVNTEAFF.

V gene TRBV5-8 combines with J gene TRBJ1-1; unclear D gene. Trimming stripped 4 bases from V and 4 bases from J, with 17 bases between. The CDR3 is 15 amino acids. Per germline, CDR1 SGHTS and CDR2 YDEGEE. CDR3 region: CASSPQVLRSTEAFF. The CDR3 DNA follows: TGTGCCAGCAGCCCGCAGGTTCTGCGATCCACTGAAGCTTTCTTT.

V usage is TRBV5-1 and J usage is TRBJ1-1; no definite D call. This CDR3 has 14 amino acids. Germline loops: CDR1 SGHRS, CDR2 YFSETQ. The V end was cut by 2 bases, the J end by 6 bases, with 14 bases between. DNA for the CDR3: TGCGCCAGCAGCTTTCGTCCAGGATCCCCTGAAGCTTTCTTT. This sequence encodes CASSFRPGSPEAFF. The complete variable domain, with remaining parts taken from reference TRBV5-1 and TRBJ1-1, reads KAGVTQTPRYLIKTRGQQVTLSCSPISGHRSVSWYQQTPGQGLQFLFEYFSETQRNKGNFPGRFSGRQFSNSRSEMNVSTLELGDSALYLCASSFRPGSPEAFFGQGTRLTVV.

This clonotype appeared a single time. The chain is built from TRBV20-1 and TRBJ2-7, with D perhaps matching TRBD2 (6 bases). The V end was cut by 2 bases, the J end by 1 base, with 18 bases between. The CDR3 has 16 amino acids. CDR1 is DFQATT, CDR2 SNEGSKA, per germline (reference sequence). For the CDR3, the DNA is TGCAGTGCTAGAACCCCCCGATTTGCGGGGTCCTACGAGCAGTACTTC. Encoded protein: CSARTPRFAGSYEQYF.

This chain uses TRBV6-1 with TRBJ1-4, with D unresolved. The V end was cut by 5 bases, the J end by 8 bases, with 24 bases between. CDR3 size: 17 residues. CDR1 is MNHNS and CDR2 is SASEGT in the germline V gene. The CDR3 DNA sequence: TGTGCCAGCAGTAGCCAACTTCCGAGTCAGCCTAGGGAAAAACTGTTTTTT. This sequence encodes CASSSQLPSQPREKLFF.

The sample holds many counts of this clonotype. This chain joins TRBV7-2 and TRBJ2-7, with 8 nucleotides matching TRBD1. In germline, CDR1 is SGHTA, CDR2 FQGNSA. Trimming took 5 bases from V and 6 from J; bases not matched to a gene: 6. The CDR3 has 13 amino acids. CDR3 region: CASSLRDRPEQYF. The CDR3 DNA follows: TGTGCCAGCAGCCTGCGGGACAGGCCCGAGCAGTACTTC.

Only a few counts were recorded for this clonotype. The chain couples TRBV20-1 to TRBJ2-6; D tentatively fits TRBD1 or TRBD2 (6 bases each). Trimming stripped 7 bases from V and 1 base from J, with 14 bases between. The germline V gene has CDR1 DFQATT and CDR2 SNEGSKA (reference sequence). The CDR3 spans 15 residues. CDR3 sequence reads: CSVLQGGSGANVLTF. CDR3 bases: TGCAGTGTTTTACAGGGAGGATCTGGGGCCAACGTCCTGACTTTC.

This clonotype occurred a few times. V usage is TRBV20-1 and J usage is TRBJ2-6; TRBD1 might be the D (5 bases). The germline gives CDR1 DFQATT, CDR2 SNEGSKA (reference sequence). The CDR3 is 14 residues long. V was cut by 6 bases and J by 1 base, with 10 bases left in between. The CDR3 nucleotides read TGCAGTGCAGGGGTGCGGTCTGGGGCCAACGTCCTGACTTTC. Residues: CSAGVRSGANVLTF.

The CDR3 DNA follows: TGTGCCAGCACCCTCAGTAATATGAACACTGAAGCTTTCTTT. This codes for CASTLSNMNTEAFF. The V and J genes are TRBV7-2 and TRBJ1-1; D call uncertain. V gave up 7 bases and J gave up 0 bases, with 12 bases separating them. CDR3 size: 14 residues. Looked up from germline, CDR1 is SGHTA and CDR2 is FQGNSA. Looking up the rest from reference TRBV7-2 and TRBJ1-1 gives the full variable domain: GAGVSQSPSNKVTEKGKDVELRCDPISGHTALYWYRQSLGQGLEFLIYFQGNSAPDKSGLPSDRFSAERTGGSVSTLTIQRTQQEDSAVYLCASTLSNMNTEAFFGQGTRLTVV.

The chain employs TRBV20-1 and TRBJ2-1; a weak D match, TRBD2 (5 bases). Deletions cut 5 bases from V and 5 bases from J, with 16 bases between. Per the germline V gene, CDR1 is DFQATT and CDR2 is SNEGSKA (reference sequence). The CDR3 runs 14 residues. The CDR3 nucleotides are TGCAGTGCTCCTCCAAGTTGGGAGAACAATGAGCAGTTCTTC. Protein: CSAPPSWENNEQFF.

This rearrangement joins TRBV28 to TRBJ2-7; D may match TRBD1 or TRBD2 (5 bases each). V lost 6 bases and J 4 bases, leaving 13 bases between the germline ends. Germline lookup yields CDR1 MDHEN and CDR2 SYDVKM. The length of the CDR3 is 13 residues. CDR3 sequence: CASSPEGFYEQYF. CDR3 DNA: TGTGCCAGCAGCCCTGAGGGGTTTTACGAGCAGTACTTC.

This clonotype was seen a handful of times. This chain connects TRBV20-1 to TRBJ2-1; 8 nucleotides match TRBD2. The CDR3 loop spans 14 amino acids. V shed 1 base and J 6 bases; nucleotides not matched to a gene: 5. Germline V gives CDR1 DFQATT, CDR2 SNEGSKA (reference sequence). The CDR3 DNA follows: TGCAGTGCTAGAGTAGCGGGGTTTCTCAATGAGCAGTTCTTC. Its protein product is CSARVAGFLNEQFF.

The chain carries TRBV5-1 and TRBJ2-5, with 7 bases aligning to TRBD1. From germline, CDR1 is SGHRS and CDR2 YFSETQ. This CDR3 spans 12 amino acids. V trimming: 4 bases; J trimming: 5 bases; junction bases outside the gene matches: 2. The DNA for the CDR3 is TGCGCCAGCAGCGAGGACAGGGAGACCCAGTACTTC. Its translation: CASSEDRETQYF.

This clonotype was seen repeatedly, ten times or more. The J gene is TRBJ2-5, the V gene TRBV5-1; the D is unclear. Trimming pared 0 bases from V and 4 bases from J, leaving 7 bases between. Per the germline V gene, CDR1 is SGHRS and CDR2 is YFSETQ. The CDR3 is 13 residues long. The CDR3 sequence is CASSLGARETQYF. The CDR3 DNA reads as TGCGCCAGCAGCTTGGGGGCGCGAGAGACCCAGTACTTC.

This clonotype was counted a few times. The rearrangement links TRBV7-2 to TRBJ1-5; D is unresolved. The germline V gene encodes CDR1 SGHTA and CDR2 FQGNSA. CDR3 length equals 14 residues. V lost 1 base and J lost 7, with 11 bases in between. This CDR3 is CASSLDNKRQPQHF. The CDR3 bases are TGTGCCAGCAGCTTAGATAATAAGAGACAGCCCCAGCATTTT. Combining the CDR3 with reference TRBV7-2 and TRBJ1-5 gives the whole variable domain GAGVSQSPSNKVTEKGKDVELRCDPISGHTALYWYRQSLGQGLEFLIYFQGNSAPDKSGLPSDRFSAERTGGSVSTLTIQRTQQEDSAVYLCASSLDNKRQPQHFGDGTRLSIL.

This clonotype was seen only a few times. This chain joins TRBV5-1 and TRBJ2-7, with D perhaps given as TRBD1 or TRBD2 (5 bases each). The germline CDR1 and CDR2 sequences are SGHRS and YFSETQ. The CDR3 is made up of 15 amino acids. Trimming cost V 4 bases and J 6 bases, with 20 bases left between them. The CDR3 coding sequence is TGCGCCAGCAGCCCCCGGGACCTAAGAGGTGGCGAGCAGTACTTC. As protein: CASSPRDLRGGEQYF.

The chain recombines TRBV27 with TRBJ1-4; 7 bases map to TRBD1. V dropped 8 bases and J dropped 4; count of bases not matched to a gene: 10. Germline CDR1 reads MNHEY; CDR2 reads SMNVEV (reference sequence). This CDR3 region has 15 residues. The CDR3 reads CASSTRGQHNEKLFF. The CDR3 DNA is TGTGCCAGCTCAACTAGGGGACAGCATAATGAAAAACTGTTTTTT.

This clonotype was observed a few times. The rearrangement joins TRBV27 to TRBJ2-3; 14 positions agree with TRBD2. The J segment lost 1 base and the V segment lost 2 bases, leaving 11 bases of the junction unmatched. CDR1 and CDR2 from the germline V gene are MNHEY and SMNVEV (reference sequence). This CDR3 comprises 20 residues. For the CDR3, the DNA is TGTGCCAGCAGTTTAAGCCCAAGACTAGCGGGAGGGCCGGGCACAGATACGCAGTATTTT. The encoded protein is CASSLSPRLAGGPGTDTQYF.

This clonotype appeared many times. The gene calls are TRBV20-1 and TRBJ1-2, with D hard to call. The CDR3 extends over 13 amino acids. The germline V gene has CDR1 DFQATT and CDR2 SNEGSKA (reference sequence). Trimming pared 0 bases from V and 5 bases from J, leaving 10 bases between. Here the CDR3 DNA reads TGCAGTGCTAGAGAGGGCGGAAGGTATGGCTACACCTTC. Amino acid sequence: CSAREGGRYGYTF.

V and J are TRBV7-2 and TRBJ2-2; 7 positions match TRBD1. CDR1 and CDR2 (germline): SGHTA, FQGNSA. The CDR3 has 14 residues. V dropped 3 bases and J dropped 3; count of bases not matched to a gene: 1. CDR3 protein: CASSFQGDTGELFF. Here the CDR3 DNA reads TGTGCCAGCAGCTTTCAGGGGGACACCGGGGAGCTGTTTTTT.